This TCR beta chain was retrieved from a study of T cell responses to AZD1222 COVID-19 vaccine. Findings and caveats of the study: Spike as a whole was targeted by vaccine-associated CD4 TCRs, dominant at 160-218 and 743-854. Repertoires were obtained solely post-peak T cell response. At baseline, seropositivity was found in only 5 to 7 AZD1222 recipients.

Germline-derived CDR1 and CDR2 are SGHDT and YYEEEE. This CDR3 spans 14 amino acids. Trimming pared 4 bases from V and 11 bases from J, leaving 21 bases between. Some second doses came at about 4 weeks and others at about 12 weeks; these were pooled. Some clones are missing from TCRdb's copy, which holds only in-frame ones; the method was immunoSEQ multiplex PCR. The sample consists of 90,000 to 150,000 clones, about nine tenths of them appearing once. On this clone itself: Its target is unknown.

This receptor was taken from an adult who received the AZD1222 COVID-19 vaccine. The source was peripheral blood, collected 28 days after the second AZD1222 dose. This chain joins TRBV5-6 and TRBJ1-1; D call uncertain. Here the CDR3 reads CASSPGQNTLGAFF. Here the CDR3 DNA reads TGTGCCAGCAGCCCCGGCCAAAATACCCTGGGGGCTTTCTTT.